The rows below give T cell receptor beta chains drawn from one sample of a study of T-cell memory formation after mild COVID-19. TCRdb recomputed calls from the 5' RACE reads with MiXCR, one row per CDR3 protein. In the table there are some 50,000 distinct CDR3 sequences, about 12% of which are singletons. Sequenced input: PBMCs or a T cell subset sorted from them (not recorded which). Every receptor here comes from a man in his late teens or twenties who had mild COVID-19 (a few samples of this study predate the infection). Cell type and time point are not known. Each CDR3 is given with its conserved first and last residue. D genes are given only for firm matches. The listing skips clone size in some rows; elsewhere it reads once, few, many or a size class.

length	size	J	D	V	CDR3	DNA
14	many	TRBJ2-7	.	TRBV10-1	CASSPRGPPYEQYF	TGCGCCAGCAGCCCGAGAGGCCCCCCCTACGAGCAGTACTTC
12	.	TRBJ1-1	.	TRBV12-3/TRBV12-4	CASNRVGTEAFF	TGTGCCAGCAACAGGGTAGGGACTGAAGCTTTCTTT
17	many	TRBJ2-2	TRBD2	TRBV4-3	CASSQGFLAGGAGELFF	TGCGCCAGCAGCCAGGGGTTTCTAGCGGGGGGTGCCGGGGAGCTGTTTTTT
15	.	TRBJ1-6	.	TRBV21-1	CASSSSIRGASPLHF	TGTGCCAGCAGCTCTTCGATACGGGGCGCTTCACCCCTCCACTTT
13	few	TRBJ2-3	.	TRBV20-1	CSARVPSQDTQYF	TGCAGTGCTAGAGTCCCAAGCCAAGATACGCAGTATTTT
13	many	TRBJ2-1	.	TRBV6-2/TRBV6-3	CASVLSSYNEQFF	TGTGCCAGCGTTCTCAGCTCCTACAATGAGCAGTTCTTC
13	few	TRBJ1-2	.	TRBV24-1	CATSDGTGYGYTF	TGTGCCACCAGTGACGGTACAGGCTATGGCTACACCTTC
14	.	TRBJ2-5	.	TRBV4-1	CASSQERGPETQYF	TGCGCCAGCAGCCAGGAGAGGGGTCCGGAGACCCAGTACTTC
12	.	TRBJ1-1	TRBD1	TRBV29-1	CSGWTGNTEAFF	TGCAGCGGTTGGACAGGGAACACTGAAGCTTTCTTT
16	few	TRBJ2-1	TRBD2	TRBV6-2/TRBV6-3	CASSPAGGGKENEQFF	TGTGCCAGCAGCCCGGCTGGCGGGGGGAAGGAAAATGAGCAGTTCTTC
15	.	TRBJ2-1	TRBD2	TRBV20-1	CSVPTTSGGYNEQFF	TGCAGTGTTCCAACCACTAGCGGGGGATACAATGAGCAGTTCTTC
14	.	TRBJ2-3	.	TRBV24-1	CATSVRGRTDTQYF	TGTGCCACCAGTGTGCGGGGGCGCACAGATACGCAGTATTTT
16	.	TRBJ2-5	TRBD1	TRBV7-6	CASSLGSGGPQETQYF	TGTGCCAGCAGCTTAGGGTCAGGGGGCCCCCAAGAGACCCAGTACTTC
15	.	TRBJ2-6	.	TRBV7-2	CASSLDSSGANVLTF	TGTGCCAGCAGCTTAGACAGCTCTGGGGCCAACGTCCTGACTTTC
15	.	TRBJ2-7	.	TRBV6-2/TRBV6-3	CASSYLGPISYEQYF	TGTGCCAGCAGTTACCTTGGACCGATTTCCTACGAGCAGTACTTC
14	.	TRBJ2-1	TRBD1	TRBV20-1	CSAPSRDRGDEQFF	TGCAGTGCTCCGTCCCGGGACAGGGGCGATGAGCAGTTCTTC
16	many	TRBJ2-1	TRBD2	TRBV4-3	CASSQELAESYNEQFF	TGCGCCAGCAGCCAAGAACTAGCGGAATCCTACAATGAGCAGTTCTTC
14	few	TRBJ2-3	.	TRBV7-2	CASSFGDVTDTQYF	TGTGCCAGCAGCTTCGGGGACGTCACAGATACGCAGTATTTT
14	few	TRBJ2-5	.	TRBV4-1	CASSQVRGEETQYF	TGCGCCAGCAGCCAAGTCAGGGGGGAAGAGACCCAGTACTTC
16	few	TRBJ2-3	TRBD2	TRBV20-1	CSAGTSGGAGTDTQYF	TGCAGTGCTGGGACTAGCGGGGGGGCGGGGACAGATACGCAGTATTTT
13	.	TRBJ2-3	.	TRBV7-3	CASSLLNTDTQYF	TGTGCCAGCAGCTTACTAAACACAGATACGCAGTATTTT
12	few	TRBJ2-1	.	TRBV6-5	CASSLVGNEQFF	TGTGCCAGCAGTTTGGTGGGCAATGAGCAGTTCTTC
13	.	TRBJ2-3	.	TRBV7-2	CASSFGAGDTQYF	TGTGCCAGCAGCTTTGGGGCTGGAGATACGCAGTATTTT
15	.	TRBJ1-6	.	TRBV20-1	CSAPTRGGGRSPLHF	TGCAGTGCTCCAACCAGGGGCGGCGGGCGTTCACCCCTCCACTTT
14	few	TRBJ1-1	.	TRBV20-1	CSARSGTRNTEAFF	TGCAGTGCTAGATCCGGGACCCGGAACACTGAAGCTTTCTTT
14	.	TRBJ2-7	TRBD1	TRBV25-1	CASSDRDRLHEQYF	TGTGCCAGCAGTGATAGGGACAGGCTACACGAGCAGTACTTC
15	many	TRBJ2-3	.	TRBV7-2	CASSLAPLGQDTQYF	TGTGCCAGCAGCTTAGCCCCTCTCGGGCAGGATACGCAGTATTTT
14	.	TRBJ1-2	.	TRBV27	CASSLHRGSYGYTF	TGTGCCAGCAGTCTCCATCGGGGCTCCTATGGCTACACCTTC
16	medium-sized	TRBJ2-5	TRBD2	TRBV4-1	CASSPSPGGKKETQYF	TGCGCCAGCAGCCCCTCCCCGGGAGGAAAAAAAGAGACCCAGTACTTC
14	many	TRBJ1-2	TRBD1	TRBV5-1	CASSLLQGEHGYTF	TGCGCCAGCAGCTTGTTACAGGGGGAGCATGGCTACACCTTC
15	once	TRBJ1-2	.	TRBV4-3	CASSQGRDASYGYTF	TGCGCCAGCAGCCAGGGTCGGGACGCGAGCTATGGCTACACCTTC
14	few	TRBJ2-3	.	TRBV9	CASSRTRGGDTQYF	TGTGCCAGCAGCAGGACCAGGGGGGGAGATACGCAGTATTTT
17	few	TRBJ1-5	.	TRBV6-5	CASSYSKSLQGNQPQHF	TGTGCCAGCAGTTACTCGAAGAGCCTACAAGGCAATCAGCCCCAGCATTTT
13	.	TRBJ2-2	.	TRBV6-1	CASSERWAGELFF	TGTGCCAGCAGTGAACGGTGGGCCGGGGAGCTGTTTTTT
16	many	TRBJ2-3	TRBD2	TRBV6-4	CASSERAGGPTDTQYF	TGTGCCAGCAGTGAAAGAGCGGGGGGCCCCACAGATACGCAGTATTTT
14	.	TRBJ2-1	.	TRBV11-2	CASSLPSGFYEQFF	TGTGCCAGCAGCTTGCCTTCGGGGTTTTATGAGCAGTTCTTC
12	.	TRBJ1-6	.	TRBV3-1	CASSHYSSLLHF	TGTGCCAGCAGCCACTATAGTTCCCTCCTCCACTTT
14	many	TRBJ2-5	TRBD2	TRBV6-2/TRBV6-3	CASRGLAGMMTQYF	TGTGCCAGCAGGGGACTAGCGGGGATGATGACCCAGTACTTC
15	.	TRBJ1-6	.	TRBV29-1	CSASEGFGITSPLHF	TGCAGCGCCTCAGAGGGGTTCGGAATAACTTCACCCCTCCACTTT
16	.	TRBJ1-5	TRBD1	TRBV28	CASSFLGQGDNHPQHF	TGTGCCAGCAGTTTTCTAGGACAGGGAGACAATCATCCCCAGCATTTT
15	.	TRBJ2-1	TRBD2	TRBV7-3	CASSLLASGWYEQFF	TGTGCCAGCAGCCTGCTGGCTAGCGGGTGGTATGAGCAGTTCTTC
16	few	TRBJ2-7	TRBD2	TRBV14	CASSQISGGPTGEQYF	TGTGCCAGCAGCCAAATTAGCGGGGGCCCGACGGGCGAGCAGTACTTC
15	.	TRBJ1-5	.	TRBV27	CASSYLGRLDQPQHF	TGTGCCAGCAGCTACCTTGGGAGGCTCGATCAGCCCCAGCATTTT
13	many	TRBJ2-3	.	TRBV5-1	CASSLKGTDTQYF	TGCGCCAGCAGCTTGAAGGGCACAGATACGCAGTATTTT
13	.	TRBJ2-3	TRBD1	TRBV6-6	CASRGQGTDTQYF	TGTGCCAGCCGAGGACAGGGCACAGATACGCAGTATTTT
16	many	TRBJ2-3	.	TRBV5-1	CASSPGVAVRTDTQYF	TGCGCCAGCAGCCCAGGGGTAGCGGTGCGCACAGATACGCAGTATTTT